The entry below describes one T cell receptor (beta chain). Its antigen is currently not known. No base quality values were provided; no much bigger clone lies one nucleotide off. Whole blood was collected in K2EDTA tubes by collaborating institutions according to the institutions' own protocols. Collaborator samples were shipped for TCRbeta analysis as frozen whole blood, isolated PBMCs, or DNA extracted from either sample type. The CDR3 starts with the cysteine, ends with the phenylalanine, and has 14 residues. The kept DNA is CDR3 alone, 42 bases in frame from the first base. The germline V gene (reference sequence) sets CDR1 to LNHNV and CDR2 to YYDKDF. After removal of 3 bases from V and 4 bases from J, the junction retains 4 bases not matched to a gene. TCRbeta CDR3 regions were amplified from genomic DNA by means of the immunoSEQ Assay, a bias-controlled multiplex PCR. The original methods were these. The number of nucleated cells in each sample was estimated by amplification of reference gene primers within the assay. To quantify the absolute abundance of each unique TCRbeta CDR3 rearrangement, sequence reads were collapsed and filtered. For each sample, productive Simpson clonality was calculated as the square root of Simpson's diversity index over productive rearrangements. Drawn from immuneACCESS, this table holds only the in-frame rearrangements with V and J called that TCRdb kept. Clones are partly lost; checked studies trace under half to an unresolved V gene and leave the rest unexplained. That table furnishes V, J and clone size, whereas the DNA furnished D and trimming. The sample contains tens of thousands of clones, approximately 85% of them found a single time. The ten largest account for over 9.5% of the sample.

These data come from a study of blood T cell repertoires in COVID-19 (TCRdb year 2020). Regarding the research as a whole: Collaborator samples came from the United States, Italy and Spain and covered acute and convalescent phases of COVID-19. The samples were drawn from two sources: the first 160 participants of the ongoing ImmuneRACE study, and approximately 1,300 subjects contributed by 6 global collaborators. Nearly every sample came with metadata listing a de-identified subject ID, COVID-19 status, age in years and sex. The material from the prospective study consisted of cDNA or gDNA derived from T cells, B-cell-depleted T cells, or PBMCs. Where available, HLA class I and class II types were taken from metadata supplied by the sample provider and were not determined by assay-based typing. A freely available public database, intended as a resource for researchers studying the immune response to SARS-CoV-2, is where the repertoires were released. The dataset comprised deeply sampled blood TCRbeta repertoires from subjects exposed to, actively infected with, or recovered from COVID-19.

Study-level results and caveats: The quantity of clinical and demographic metadata differed by source and by participant and was supplied without curation.

The sample taken for sequencing was peripheral blood. The receptor was isolated from a human donor in a cohort sampled during active COVID-19. The chain couples TRBV15 to TRBJ2-7; TRBD2 fits 9 bases in the junction. The CDR3 corresponds to CATSSNSGSYEQYF. The bases are TGTGCCACCAGCAGCAATAGCGGGAGTTACGAGCAGTACTTC.